The entry below describes one T cell receptor (beta chain). Its matching antigen is unknown. Assay used: immunoSEQ multiplex PCR; TCRdb lists only in-frame clones, some missing. The table includes over 15,000 clones, 79% detected once. CD4+ T cells from unexposed donors were obtained before the COVID-19 pandemic (2011-2018). The cells were cultured for about ten days before CD4+ T cells were isolated. Fresh IL-2 medium replaced half the medium on days 3 and 7. The data originate from a study of CD4 T cells in relation to SARS-CoV-2 and coronaviruses. Overall study: The negative reference was HIV-1 Nef peptide pool or peptide-free culture.

Germline V lookup: CDR1 KGHSH, CDR2 LQKENI. The length of the CDR3 is 12 residues. V was pared by 11 bases and J by 4 bases, with 11 bases between. Study results and limitations: Each donor contributed either pre-pandemic or post-infection samples, not both.

The sequenced sample was CD4+ T cells from PBMCs, cultured in vitro. This rearrangement joins TRBV18 to TRBJ2-2, with D unresolved. The sequence was obtained from a human donor in good health. As DNA, the CDR3 is TGTGCCGGCCGTGATCTCACCGGGGAGCTGTTTTTT. Translating gives CAGRDLTGELFF. Filled out from reference TRBV18 and TRBJ2-2, the complete variable domain reads NAGVMQNPRHLVRRRGQEARLRCSPMKGHSHVYWYRQLPEEGLKFMVYLQKENIIDESGMPKERFSAEFPKEGPSILRIQQVVRGDSAAYFCAGRDLTGELFFGEGSRLTVL.